This T cell receptor (beta chain) was obtained from a study of shared clonotypes between healthy human individuals. V lost 3 bases and J 0 bases, leaving 9 bases between the germline ends. CDR3 length equals 13 residues. CDR1 and CDR2 from the germline V gene are SQVTM and ANQGSEA. The table came from immunoSEQ multiplex PCR; TCRdb's copy has only in-frame clones and leaves some out. The repertoire consists of approximately 1.5 million clones, with approximately 98.5% occurring once and the leading ten covering about 0.35%. V and J are TRBV29-1 and TRBJ2-7; maybe TRBD2 (5 bases). What was sequenced was naive CD4+ T cells sorted from blood. Subset reported: CD45RA+ positively selected. The receptor was derived from a man in his thirties or forties in good health. This CDR3 reads CSVEEESSYEQYF. The CDR3 DNA is TGCAGCGTTGAGGAGGAGAGCTCCTACGAGCAGTACTTC.